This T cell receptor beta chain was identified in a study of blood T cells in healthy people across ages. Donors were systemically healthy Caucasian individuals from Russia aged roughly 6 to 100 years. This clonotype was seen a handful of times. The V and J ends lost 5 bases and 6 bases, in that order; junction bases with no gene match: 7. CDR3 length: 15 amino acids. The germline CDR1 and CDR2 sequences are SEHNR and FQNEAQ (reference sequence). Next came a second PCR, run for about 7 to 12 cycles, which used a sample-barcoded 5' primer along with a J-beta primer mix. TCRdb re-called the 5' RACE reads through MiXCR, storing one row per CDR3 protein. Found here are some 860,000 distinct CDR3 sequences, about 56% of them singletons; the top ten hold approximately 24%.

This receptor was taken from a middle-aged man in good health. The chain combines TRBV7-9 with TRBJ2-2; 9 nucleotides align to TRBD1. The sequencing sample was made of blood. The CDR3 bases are TGTGCCAGCAGCATCGGACAGGGGACGGCCGGGGAGCTGTTTTTT. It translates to CASSIGQGTAGELFF. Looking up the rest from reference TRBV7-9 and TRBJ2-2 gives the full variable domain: DTGVSQNPRHKITKRGQNVTFRCDPISEHNRLYWYRQTLGQGPEFLTYFQNEAQLEKSRLLSDRFSAERPKGSFSTLEIQRTEQGDSAMYLCASSIGQGTAGELFFGEGSRLTVL.